This T cell receptor (beta chain) originates from a study of T-cell memory formation after mild COVID-19. Findings and caveats of the study: Contracting clones from day 15 to 85 had balanced CD4/CD8; later expanders favoured CD4+.

This clonotype was seen only a few times. Its antigen is currently unknown. The CDR3 is 13 residues long. The V end was cut by 7 bases, the J end by 3 bases, with 9 bases between. In germline, CDR1 is MNHEY, CDR2 SVGEGT. One entry per CDR3 protein results from TCRdb running MiXCR on the 5' RACE reads. This table has 450,000 to 700,000 distinct CDR3 sequences, under 20% appearing once. The chain carries TRBV6-2 or TRBV6-3 and TRBJ2-2, with a possible D match to TRBD2 (5 bases). This clonotype originated in an adult woman who had mild COVID-19 (a few samples of this study predate the infection). Cell type and time point are not known. Specimen: PBMCs or a T cell subset sorted from them (not recorded which). The chain's CDR3 is CASNERDTGELFF. As DNA, the CDR3 is TGTGCCAGCAACGAGAGGGACACCGGGGAGCTGTTTTTT.